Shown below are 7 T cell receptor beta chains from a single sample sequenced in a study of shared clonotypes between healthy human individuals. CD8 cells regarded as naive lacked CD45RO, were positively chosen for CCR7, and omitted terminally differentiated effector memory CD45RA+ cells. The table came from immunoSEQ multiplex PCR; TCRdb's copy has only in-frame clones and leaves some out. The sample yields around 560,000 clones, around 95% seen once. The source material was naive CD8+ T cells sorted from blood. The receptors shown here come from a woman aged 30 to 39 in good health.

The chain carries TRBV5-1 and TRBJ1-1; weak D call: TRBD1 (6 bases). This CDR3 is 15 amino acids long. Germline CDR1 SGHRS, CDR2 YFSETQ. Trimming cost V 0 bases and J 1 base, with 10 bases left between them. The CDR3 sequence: CASSLEDSPNTEAFF. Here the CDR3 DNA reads TGCGCCAGCAGCTTGGAGGACAGCCCGAACACTGAAGCTTTCTTT.

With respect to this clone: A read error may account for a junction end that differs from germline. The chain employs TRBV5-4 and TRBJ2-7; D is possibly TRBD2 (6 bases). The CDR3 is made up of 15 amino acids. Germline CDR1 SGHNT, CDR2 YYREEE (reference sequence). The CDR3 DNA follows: TGTGCCAGCAGATTGGGTAGCGGAGTCTACTACGAGCAGTACTTC. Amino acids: CASRLGSGVYYEQYF.

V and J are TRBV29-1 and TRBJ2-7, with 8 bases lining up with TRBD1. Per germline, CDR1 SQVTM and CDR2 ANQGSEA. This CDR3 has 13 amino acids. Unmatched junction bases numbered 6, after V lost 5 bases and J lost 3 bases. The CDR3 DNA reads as TGCAGCGTTTCAGGACAGGGTGACTACGAGCAGTACTTC. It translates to CSVSGQGDYEQYF.

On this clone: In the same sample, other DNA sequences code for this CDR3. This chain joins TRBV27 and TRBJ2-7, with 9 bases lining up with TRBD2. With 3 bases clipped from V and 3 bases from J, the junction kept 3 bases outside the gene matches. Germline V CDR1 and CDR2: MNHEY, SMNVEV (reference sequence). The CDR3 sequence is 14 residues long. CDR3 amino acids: CASSFSSGNYEQYF. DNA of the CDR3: TGTGCCAGCAGTTTCTCTAGCGGGAACTACGAGCAGTACTTC.

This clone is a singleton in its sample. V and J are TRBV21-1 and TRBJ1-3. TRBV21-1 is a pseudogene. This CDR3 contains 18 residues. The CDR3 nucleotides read TGTGCCAGCAGCAAAGAGATTTGGAGGGGGACACCGGGGAACACCATATATTTT. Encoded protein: CASSKEIWRGTPGNTIYF.

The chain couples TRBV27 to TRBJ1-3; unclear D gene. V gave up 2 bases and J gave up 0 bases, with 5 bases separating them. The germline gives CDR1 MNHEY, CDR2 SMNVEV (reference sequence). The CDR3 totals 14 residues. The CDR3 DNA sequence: TGTGCCAGCAGTTTAAGGAGCTCTGGAAACACCATATATTTT. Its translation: CASSLRSSGNTIYF.

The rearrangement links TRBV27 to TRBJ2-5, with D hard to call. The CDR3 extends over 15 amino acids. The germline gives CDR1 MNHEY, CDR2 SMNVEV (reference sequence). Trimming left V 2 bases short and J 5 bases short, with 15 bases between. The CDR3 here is CASSLVPSRRETQYF. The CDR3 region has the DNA TGTGCCAGCAGTTTAGTCCCAAGCCGACGGGAGACCCAGTACTTC.